Shown below are 11 T cell receptor beta chains from a single sample sequenced in a study of glioma-infiltrating T cells. TCR alpha and beta CDR3 regions were amplified from RNA using iRepertoire nested multiplex PCR. TCRdb itself ran the multiplex PCR reads through MiXCR, one entry per CDR3 protein. The repertoire has some 40,000 distinct CDR3 sequences, about 20% of them found once; the top ten carry less than 7%. What was sequenced was glioma tissue, nonneoplastic brain tissue, or PBMCs (not recorded which). These receptors came from a human donor with low-grade glioma or glioblastoma, undergoing nonglioma brain surgery, or in good health (not recorded which).

CDR3 region: CASSPSLANEQFF. CDR3 nucleotides: TGTGCCAGCAGCCCCTCCCTAGCAAATGAGCAGTTCTTC. The genes are TRBV7-9 and TRBJ2-1; D might be TRBD2 (5 bases). CDR1 SEHNR and CDR2 FQNEAQ come from the germline V gene (reference sequence). CDR3 size: 13 residues. V shed 5 bases and J shed 7 bases, with 12 bases lying between them.

The rearrangement links TRBV27 to TRBJ2-3; the D gene is possibly TRBD2 (6 bases). V was pared by 6 bases and J by 5 bases, with 21 bases between. The CDR3 has 16 amino acids. Per the germline V gene, CDR1 is MNHEY and CDR2 is SMNVEV (reference sequence). Here the CDR3 reads CASRPARGRNVDTQYF. CDR3 sequence (DNA): TGTGCCAGCAGGCCCGCTCGGGGGAGAAACGTAGATACGCAGTATTTT.

Comment on this clonotype: Given a much more abundant clone one base away, this may be a read error. CDR3 in amino acids: CSAILGLAGEYNEQFF. The CDR3 coding sequence is TGCAGTGCTATACTGGGACTAGCGGGGGAGTACAATGAGCAGTTCTTC. The V call is TRBV20-1, the J call TRBJ2-1, with TRBD2 matching 14 bases. Germline CDR1 and CDR2: DFQATT and SNEGSKA (reference sequence). J gave up 4 bases and V 4 bases, and 6 bases lay outside the gene matches. This CDR3 region has 16 residues.

There are many counts of this clonotype. The chain links TRBV28 to TRBJ1-3, with D possibly TRBD1 on 5 matching bases. The length of the CDR3 is 15 residues. Trimming removed 2 bases at V and 2 bases at J, with 10 bases between. Germline CDR1 MDHEN, CDR2 SYDVKM. CDR3 loop: CASSLGGTTGNTIYF. CDR3 bases: TGTGCCAGCAGTTTAGGTGGGACTACTGGAAACACCATATATTTT.

This clonotype occurred many times. V and J are TRBV20-1 and TRBJ2-7; 9 bases align to TRBD2. Germline values: CDR1 DFQATT, CDR2 SNEGSKA (reference sequence). CDR3 size: 14 residues. V shed 1 base and J 5 bases; nucleotides not matched to a gene: 6. DNA of the CDR3: TGCAGTGCTAGAGGTGGACTAGCGATCCACGAGCAGTACTTC. It encodes CSARGGLAIHEQYF.

The CDR3, as DNA: TGTGCCTGGAGTGCAACAGGCCGATCCTACGAGCAGTACTTC. This sequence encodes CAWSATGRSYEQYF. J is TRBJ2-7 and V is TRBV30; tentatively, D is TRBD1 (5 bases). Germline CDR1 reads GTSNPN; CDR2 reads SVGIG (reference sequence). The CDR3 has 14 residues. V was shortened by 1 base and J by 1 base, with 11 bases between the two germline ends.

This clonotype was detected ten times or more. The V gene is TRBV4-1, the J gene TRBJ2-5; D gene ambiguous. V was trimmed by 0 bases and J by 0 bases, leaving 5 bases between them. The CDR3 is 14 amino acids. The germline CDR1 and CDR2 sequences are MGHRA and YSYEKL. Here the CDR3 reads CASSQERYQETQYF. CDR3 DNA sequence: TGCGCCAGCAGCCAAGAGAGGTACCAAGAGACCCAGTACTTC.

This clonotype was found many times. This chain connects TRBV20-1 to TRBJ2-7; D not resolved. CDR3 length equals 13 residues. The germline V gene has CDR1 DFQATT and CDR2 SNEGSKA (reference sequence). Trimming stripped 1 base from V and 6 bases from J, with 13 bases between. For the CDR3, the DNA is TGCAGTGCTAGAGCCCGTTCGGCCCCCGAGCAGTACTTC. Translating it yields CSARARSAPEQYF.

A remark on this clonotype: A much larger clone lies a single base off, so this may be a read error. The chain links TRBV5-1 to TRBJ2-2; D is ambiguous. This CDR3 comprises 17 residues. Germline V gene sequence: CDR1 SGHRS, CDR2 YFSETQ. Trimming removed 3 bases at V and 4 bases at J, with 19 bases between. The CDR3 sequence: CASSSEQTMVGTGELFF. The CDR3 DNA sequence: TGCGCCAGCAGCTCGGAACAAACAATGGTGGGCACCGGGGAGCTGTTTTTT. The entire variable domain, with the rest obtained from reference TRBV5-1 and TRBJ2-2, is as follows: KAGVTQTPRYLIKTRGQQVTLSCSPISGHRSVSWYQQTPGQGLQFLFEYFSETQRNKGNFPGRFSGRQFSNSRSEMNVSTLELGDSALYLCASSSEQTMVGTGELFFGEGSRLTVL.

By share, this clonotype ranks as medium-sized (0.01 to 0.1%). The rearrangement links TRBV6-1 to TRBJ1-1; 9 nucleotides align to TRBD1. The germline CDR1 and CDR2 sequences are MNHNS and SASEGT. The J segment lost 4 bases and the V segment lost 1 base, leaving 4 bases of the junction unmatched. The CDR3 covers 15 residues. CDR3 sequence: CASSEEGTGITEAFF. The CDR3 DNA reads as TGTGCCAGCAGTGAAGAGGGGACAGGGATCACTGAAGCTTTCTTT.

This clonotype was counted ten times or more. This sequence joins TRBV7-9 and TRBJ2-7, with a tentative D call TRBD1 (7 bases). Trimming took off 5 bases at V and 1 base at J, with 18 bases between the two ends. Germline CDR1 reads SEHNR; CDR2 reads FQNEAQ (reference sequence). The CDR3 sequence is 16 residues long. CDR3 in DNA: TGTGCCAGCAGCCTATCGGAGGGACAGCTATCCTACGAGCAGTACTTC. Its translation: CASSLSEGQLSYEQYF.